The rows below give T cell receptor beta chains drawn from one sample of a study of blood T cells in healthy people across ages. From the 5' RACE reads, TCRdb called clonotypes with MiXCR, one entry per CDR3 protein. This sample carries about 1.6 million distinct CDR3 sequences, 34% of them seen once, and the ten largest clones take approximately 11%. Sequenced input: blood. These receptors were taken from a woman aged 30 to 39 in good health. Both conserved end residues are part of each CDR3. A D gene is named only where the DNA matches it firmly. Clone size is given for some rows only: seen once, a few or many times, or a class if the clone is expanded.

j_call	v_call	clone_size	d_call	cdr3_nt	cdr3_aa
TRBJ1-5	TRBV20-1	few	.	TGCAGTGCTATCTTTGAGTTGGGAGGCAATCTGCCCCAGCATTTT	CSAIFELGGNLPQHF
TRBJ2-3	TRBV2	few	TRBD1	TGTGCCAGCAGGGACCCGGGACAGGGAAAGGGCACAGATACGCAGTATTTT	CASRDPGQGKGTDTQYF
TRBJ2-5	TRBV7-9	few	TRBD2	TGTGCCAGCAGCGCACCGGGACTAGCGGGTTGGGAGACCCAGTACTTC	CASSAPGLAGWETQYF
TRBJ1-1	TRBV2	few	.	TGTGCCAGCAGTGAAGGGACAGAGAACACTGAAGCTTTCTTT	CASSEGTENTEAFF
TRBJ2-5	TRBV27	.	.	TGTGCCACAGGCAGGGGCTTGGGGGAGACCCAGTACTTC	CATGRGLGETQYF
TRBJ2-1	TRBV20-1	.	TRBD2	TGCAGTGCTAGTTCCAGCGGGGGCAACTCAGAGCAGTTCTTC	CSASSSGGNSEQFF
TRBJ1-5	TRBV7-2	few	.	TGTGCCAGCAGCTTAGCTCCAGGTGGTCGTCAGCCCCAGCATTTT	CASSLAPGGRQPQHF
TRBJ2-7	TRBV15	.	.	TGTGCCACCAGCAGAGATGCGGGGACCTACGAGCAGTACTTC	CATSRDAGTYEQYF
TRBJ2-1	TRBV20-1	.	.	TGCAGGGATCTTCGGGGGAACTCCTACAATGAGCAGTTCTTC	CRDLRGNSYNEQFF
TRBJ1-1	TRBV5-1	.	.	TGCGCCAGCAGCTGGCGGGACAACGAGAACACTGAAGCTTTCTTT	CASSWRDNENTEAFF
TRBJ2-1	TRBV27	few	TRBD2	TGTGCCAGCAGTTTATACGGGACTAGCGGGAGTTACAATGAGCAGTTCTTC	CASSLYGTSGSYNEQFF
TRBJ2-5	TRBV7-3	few	.	TGTGCCAGCAGCTTATTGCCGACCGGACCAGGGGCGGGGGCCCCTCAAGAGACCCAGTACTTC	CASSLLPTGPGAGAPQETQYF
TRBJ2-2	TRBV27	once	.	TGTGCCAGCAGTTTTAGGGTACCAATGAACACCGGGGAGCTGTTTTTT	CASSFRVPMNTGELFF
TRBJ1-2	TRBV27	few	.	TGTGCCAGCAGTTTAGTCGGTGGAGGACCTCACCATGGCTACACCTTC	CASSLVGGGPHHGYTF
TRBJ2-7	TRBV25-1	.	.	TGTGCCAGCACTGGGGTATACGAGCAGTACTTC	CASTGVYEQYF
TRBJ2-6	TRBV6-2/TRBV6-3	.	TRBD2	TGTGCCAGCAGCTCGGGACTAGCGGGCTCTGGGGCCAACGTCCTGACTTTC	CASSSGLAGSGANVLTF
TRBJ1-5	TRBV28	.	.	TGTGCCAGCAGTTTATGGCAGCATAGCAATCAGCCCCAGCATTTT	CASSLWQHSNQPQHF
TRBJ2-6	TRBV6-1	.	.	TGTGCCAGCAGGCCGGACTCTGGGGCCAACGTCCTGACTTTC	CASRPDSGANVLTF
TRBJ1-1	TRBV11-2	.	TRBD1	TGTGCCAGCAGCTTACACCAGACAGGGGCGAACACTGAAGTTTTCTTT	CASSLHQTGANTEVFF
TRBJ2-1	TRBV14	.	.	TGTGCCAGCAGCCGCGGCGGTGCCAATGAGCAGTTCTTC	CASSRGGANEQFF
TRBJ2-7	TRBV5-1	.	.	TGCGCCAGCAGCTTGGTAACAGACTCCTACGAGCAGTACTTC	CASSLVTDSYEQYF
TRBJ2-6	TRBV4-1	.	TRBD1	TGCGCCAGCAGCCTTACCTCCGGGACAGGGGGTCGAGGGGCCAACGTCCTGACTTTC	CASSLTSGTGGRGANVLTF
TRBJ1-2	TRBV24-1	few	.	TGTGCCACCAGTGATGGACCCCGTGGCTACACCTTC	CATSDGPRGYTF
TRBJ2-3	TRBV27	few	.	TGTGCCAGCAGCACAGTCCGGGACACCGGGACCGGGACGCAGTATTTT	CASSTVRDTGTGTQYF
TRBJ2-1	TRBV2	.	TRBD2	TGTGCCAGCGCCCTGGGACTAGCGGGAGGGAGGCAGTTCTTC	CASALGLAGGRQFF
TRBJ1-2	TRBV27	.	TRBD1	TGTGCCAGCAGTACAGGGGGAGGTGGCTACACCTTC	CASSTGGGGYTF
TRBJ2-7	TRBV9	many	TRBD1	TGTGCCAGCAGCGGGGACAGGGGATACGAGCAGTACTTC	CASSGDRGYEQYF
TRBJ2-7	TRBV2	.	.	TGTGCCAGCAGGGGACAAGGAGGGGTCCACGAGCAGTACTTC	CASRGQGGVHEQYF
TRBJ2-1	TRBV15	.	.	TGTGCCACCTCGCCCCGGAGACTACCTTTTGGTGAGCAGTTCTTC	CATSPRRLPFGEQFF
TRBJ2-1	TRBV10-3	.	.	TGTGCCATCAGTGAATCAGGGTATTCCTACAATGAGCAGTTCTTC	CAISESGYSYNEQFF
TRBJ2-2	TRBV29-1	few	.	TGCAGCGTTGACGGGGCCACCGGGGAGCTGTTTTTT	CSVDGATGELFF
TRBJ1-2	TRBV9	.	.	TGTGCCAGCAGCGATCCCCGAGACAGAAGATTAAACTATGGCTACACCTTC	CASSDPRDRRLNYGYTF
TRBJ1-1	TRBV4-1	.	.	TGCGCCAGCAGCCAAGGACGGCACACTGAAGCTTTCTTT	CASSQGRHTEAFF
TRBJ2-1	TRBV19	.	TRBD1	TGTGCCAGCGGAGATAGGACAGGGTATAATGAGCAGTTCTTC	CASGDRTGYNEQFF
TRBJ2-7	TRBV20-1	.	TRBD1	TGCAGTGCTAGAGTTCGACAGGGGGTCTACGAGCAGTACTTC	CSARVRQGVYEQYF
TRBJ2-1	TRBV14	.	TRBD1	TGTGCCAGCAGCCAATTTCCGGGACAGTACCGTTTGGAGCAGTTCTTC	CASSQFPGQYRLEQFF
TRBJ2-5	TRBV5-1	.	TRBD2	TGCGCCAGCAGCTTTAGCGGGGGTATCCAAGGGACCCAGTACTTC	CASSFSGGIQGTQYF
TRBJ1-1	TRBV24-1	.	.	TGTGCCACCAGGGACACGAACACTGAAGCTTTCTTT	CATRDTNTEAFF
TRBJ2-1	TRBV11-2	few	TRBD2	TGTGCCAGCAGCTCGACCGGCTTAGGGACTAGCGGGAGGTCGTCGAGGAGCTCCTACAATGAGCAGTTCTTC	CASSSTGLGTSGRSSRSSYNEQFF
TRBJ2-7	TRBV30	.	TRBD1	TGTGCCTGGAGTAAGACCTCCGGACAGGGGGCATCCTACGAGCAGTACTTC	CAWSKTSGQGASYEQYF
TRBJ1-1	TRBV29-1	.	.	TGCAGCGTCGAAGAGGGGGTCGTGGGCACTGAAGCTTTCTTT	CSVEEGVVGTEAFF
TRBJ2-5	TRBV27	.	.	TGTGCCAGCAGTTCTGGACATTATGGGGAGCAGTACTTC	CASSSGHYGEQYF
TRBJ2-3	TRBV20-1	.	.	TGCAGTGCTAGAGCACGGGGGCGAGGCACAGATACGCAGTATTTT	CSARARGRGTDTQYF
TRBJ1-5	TRBV6-2/TRBV6-3	.	.	TGTGCCAGCAGGGCGAGGTCGAGCAATCAGCCCCAGCATTTT	CASRARSSNQPQHF
TRBJ1-1	TRBV2	.	.	TGTGCCAGCGGTGAATTGGGGGGCACTGAAGCTTTCTTT	CASGELGGTEAFF
TRBJ2-7	TRBV20-1	.	TRBD2	TGCAGTGCTAGAGTGGGACTAACGTACGAGCAGTACTTC	CSARVGLTYEQYF
TRBJ2-3	TRBV2	once	.	TGTGCCAGCAGTGTGCAGGCGAGCACAGATACGCAGTATTTT	CASSVQASTDTQYF
TRBJ2-7	TRBV20-1	.	.	TGCAGTGCTTCTCAGGAGGGCCTCGAGCAGTACTTC	CSASQEGLEQYF
TRBJ2-7	TRBV5-1	.	TRBD2	TGCGCCAGCAGCCCCGGATGGACTAGCGGGAGTACGGCCCACGAGCAGTACTTC	CASSPGWTSGSTAHEQYF
TRBJ1-5	TRBV6-5	few	.	TGTGCCAGCAGTTTCAGAGGGCCCGGGGGACAGCCCCAGCATTTT	CASSFRGPGGQPQHF
TRBJ1-2	TRBV20-1	.	.	TGCAGTGCTCCCCCGGGGGAGGGTTGGGACTATGGCTACACCTTC	CSAPPGEGWDYGYTF
TRBJ2-7	TRBV7-3	few	.	TGTGCCAGCAGCTTAACGATCCCGGGACCTAACTACGAGCAGTACTTC	CASSLTIPGPNYEQYF
TRBJ1-1	TRBV10-3	few	.	TGTGCCATCAGTGCGTCAGGAGCCATGAACACTGAAGCTTTCTTT	CAISASGAMNTEAFF